This entry features one TCR beta chain sequence. The antigen remains unidentified. Repertoires were generated with immunoSEQ multiplex PCR, while TCRdb's copy carries only in-frame clones and drops some. Among around 250,000 clones listed, 90% were seen once. These data originate in a study of cytomegalovirus exposure and HLA in healthy donors. Findings and caveats of the study: Cytomegalovirus association was assigned to some 160 TCR beta chains.

The sequenced material came from PBMCs. The origin of this receptor is a woman aged 18-29 years in good health and CMV-seronegative.

In DNA, the CDR3 is TGTGCCAGCAAGACGGGTTTTAATAAAGCTTTCTTT. This sequence encodes CASKTGFNKAFF. The chain carries TRBV28 and TRBJ1-1; unclear D gene. The V gene's germline CDR1 is MDHEN and CDR2 SYDVKM. V gave up 7 bases and J gave up 9 bases, with 15 bases separating them. The CDR3 has 12 amino acids.